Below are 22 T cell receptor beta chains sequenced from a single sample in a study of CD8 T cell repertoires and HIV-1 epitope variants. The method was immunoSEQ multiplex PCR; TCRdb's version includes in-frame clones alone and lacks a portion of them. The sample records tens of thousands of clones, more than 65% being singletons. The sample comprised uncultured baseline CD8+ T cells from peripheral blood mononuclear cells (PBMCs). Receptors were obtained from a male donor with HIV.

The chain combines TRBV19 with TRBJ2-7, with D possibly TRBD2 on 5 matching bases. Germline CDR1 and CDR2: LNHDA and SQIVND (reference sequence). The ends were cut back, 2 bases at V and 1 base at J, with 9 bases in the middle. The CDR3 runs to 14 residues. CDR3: CASSITWESYEQYF. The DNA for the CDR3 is TGTGCCAGTAGTATAACCTGGGAGTCCTACGAGCAGTACTTC.

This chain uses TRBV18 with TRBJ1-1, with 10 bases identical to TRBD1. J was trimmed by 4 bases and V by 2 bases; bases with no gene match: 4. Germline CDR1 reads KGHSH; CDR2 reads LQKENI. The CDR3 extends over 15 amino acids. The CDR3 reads CASSPDRGPGTEAFF. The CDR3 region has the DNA TGTGCCAGCTCACCAGACAGGGGGCCGGGCACTGAAGCTTTCTTT.

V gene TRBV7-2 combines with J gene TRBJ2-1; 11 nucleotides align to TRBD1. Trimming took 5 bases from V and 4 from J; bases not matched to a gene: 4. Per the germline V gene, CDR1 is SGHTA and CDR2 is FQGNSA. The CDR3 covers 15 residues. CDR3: CASSKDRGLYNEQFF. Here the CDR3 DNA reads TGTGCCAGCAGCAAGGACAGGGGGCTTTACAATGAGCAGTTCTTC.

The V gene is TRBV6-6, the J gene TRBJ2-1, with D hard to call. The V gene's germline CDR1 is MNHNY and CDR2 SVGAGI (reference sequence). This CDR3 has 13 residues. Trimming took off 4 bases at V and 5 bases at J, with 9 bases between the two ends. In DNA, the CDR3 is TGTGCCAGCAGTTCGAACAGAGACAATGAGCAGTTCTTC. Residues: CASSSNRDNEQFF.

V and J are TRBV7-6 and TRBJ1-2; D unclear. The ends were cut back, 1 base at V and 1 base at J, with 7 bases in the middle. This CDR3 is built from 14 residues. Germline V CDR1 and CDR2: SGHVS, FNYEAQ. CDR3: CASSLGVGNYGYTF. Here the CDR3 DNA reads TGTGCCAGCAGCTTAGGGGTCGGTAACTATGGCTACACCTTC.

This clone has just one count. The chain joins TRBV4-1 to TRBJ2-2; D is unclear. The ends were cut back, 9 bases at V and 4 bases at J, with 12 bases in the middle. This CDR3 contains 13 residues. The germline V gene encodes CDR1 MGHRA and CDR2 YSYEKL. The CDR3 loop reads CASGPIATGELFF. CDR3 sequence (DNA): TGCGCCAGTGGCCCCATCGCCACCGGGGAGCTGTTTTTT.

The CDR3 DNA follows: TGTGCCAGTTCGAAGGAGGGCAGGGGGTACTATGGCTACACCTTC. Its protein product is CASSKEGRGYYGYTF. This chain joins TRBV19 and TRBJ1-2; 7 bases fit TRBD1. Trimming at V came to 8 bases and at J to 3 bases, leaving 12 bases not matched to a gene. Germline loops: CDR1 LNHDA, CDR2 SQIVND (reference sequence). The CDR3 contains 15 residues.

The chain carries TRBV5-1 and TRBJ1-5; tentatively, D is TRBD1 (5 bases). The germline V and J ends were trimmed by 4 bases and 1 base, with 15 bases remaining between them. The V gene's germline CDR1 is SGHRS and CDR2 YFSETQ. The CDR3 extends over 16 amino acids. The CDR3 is CASSPDGGRSNQPQHF. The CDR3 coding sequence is TGCGCCAGCAGCCCTGATGGGGGAAGAAGCAATCAGCCCCAGCATTTT.

CDR3 sequence reads: CASSSSLDTQYF. Written as DNA, the CDR3 is TGTGCCAGCAGCTCTTCGCTCGATACGCAGTATTTT. The chain links TRBV7-8 to TRBJ2-3; no clear D. The CDR3 totals 12 residues. Per germline, CDR1 SGHVS and CDR2 FQNEAQ. V lost 4 bases, J lost 6 bases, and 8 bases lay in between.

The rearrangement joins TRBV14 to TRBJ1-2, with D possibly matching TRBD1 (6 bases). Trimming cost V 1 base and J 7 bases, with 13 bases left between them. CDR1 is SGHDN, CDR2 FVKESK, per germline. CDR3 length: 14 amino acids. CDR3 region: CASSQVGGARGYTF. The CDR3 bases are TGTGCCAGCAGCCAAGTAGGGGGGGCGCGTGGCTACACCTTC.

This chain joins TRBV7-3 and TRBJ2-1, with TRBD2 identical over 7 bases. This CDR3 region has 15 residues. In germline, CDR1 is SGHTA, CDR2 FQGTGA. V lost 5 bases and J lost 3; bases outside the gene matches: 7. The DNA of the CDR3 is TGTGCCAGCAGCGACGCTAGCGGCTACTACAATGAGCAGTTCTTC. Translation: CASSDASGYYNEQFF.

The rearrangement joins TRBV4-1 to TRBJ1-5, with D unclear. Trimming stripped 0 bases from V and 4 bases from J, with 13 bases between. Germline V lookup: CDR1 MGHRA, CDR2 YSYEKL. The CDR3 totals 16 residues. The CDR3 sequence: CASSQDWSPPNQPQHF. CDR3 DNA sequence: TGCGCCAGCAGCCAAGATTGGAGCCCTCCGAATCAGCCCCAGCATTTT.

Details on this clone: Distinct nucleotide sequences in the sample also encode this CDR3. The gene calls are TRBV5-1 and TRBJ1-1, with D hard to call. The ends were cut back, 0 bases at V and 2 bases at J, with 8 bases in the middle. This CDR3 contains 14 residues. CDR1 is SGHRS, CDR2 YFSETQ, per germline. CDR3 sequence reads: CASSLDGRNTEAFF. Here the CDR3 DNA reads TGCGCCAGCAGCTTGGACGGACGAAACACTGAAGCTTTCTTT.

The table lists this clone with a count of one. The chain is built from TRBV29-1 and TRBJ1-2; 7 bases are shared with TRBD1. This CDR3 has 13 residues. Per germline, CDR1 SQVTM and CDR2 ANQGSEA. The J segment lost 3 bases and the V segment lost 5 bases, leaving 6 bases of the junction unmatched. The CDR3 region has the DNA TGCAGCGTTTCACATCAGGGGGACTATGGCTACACCTTC. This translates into CSVSHQGDYGYTF.

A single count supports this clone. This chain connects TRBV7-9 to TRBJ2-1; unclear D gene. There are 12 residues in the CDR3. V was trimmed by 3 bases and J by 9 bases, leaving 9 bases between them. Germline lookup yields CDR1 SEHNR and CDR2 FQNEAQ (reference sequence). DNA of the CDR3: TGTGCCAGCAGCTTTAGTTTGGGTGAGCAGTTCTTC. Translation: CASSFSLGEQFF.

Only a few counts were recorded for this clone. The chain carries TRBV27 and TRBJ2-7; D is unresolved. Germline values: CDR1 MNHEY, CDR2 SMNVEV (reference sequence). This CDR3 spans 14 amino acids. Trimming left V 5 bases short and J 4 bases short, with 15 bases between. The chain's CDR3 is CASSLQQNGYEQYF. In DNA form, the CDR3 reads TGTGCCAGCAGTCTCCAGCAAAATGGTTACGAGCAGTACTTC.

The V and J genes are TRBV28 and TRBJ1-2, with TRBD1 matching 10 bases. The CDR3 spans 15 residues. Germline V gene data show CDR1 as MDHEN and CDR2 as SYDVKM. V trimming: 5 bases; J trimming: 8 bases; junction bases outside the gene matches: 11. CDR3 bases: TGTGCCAGCAGTCCAATCTATGGGACAGGGGAAGGCTACACCTTC. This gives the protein CASSPIYGTGEGYTF.

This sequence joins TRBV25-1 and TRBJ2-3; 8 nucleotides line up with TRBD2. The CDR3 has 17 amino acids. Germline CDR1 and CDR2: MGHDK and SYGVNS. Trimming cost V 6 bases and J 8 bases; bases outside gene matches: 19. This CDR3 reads CASSTGGSGMYGGTQYF. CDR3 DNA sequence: TGTGCCAGCAGCACCGGGGGTAGCGGGATGTATGGGGGTACGCAGTATTTT. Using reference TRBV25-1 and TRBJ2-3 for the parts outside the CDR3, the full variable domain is EADIYQTPRYLVIGTGKKITLECSQTMGHDKMYWYQQDPGMELHLIHYSYGVNSTEKGDLSSESTVSRIRTEHFPLTLESARPSHTSQYLCASSTGGSGMYGGTQYFGPGTRLTVL.

CDR3 nucleotides: TGCAGCGTTCGGCAGACGGGGGGGGAGGCCTATGGCTACACCTTC. It is translated as CSVRQTGGEAYGYTF. The chain recombines TRBV29-1 with TRBJ1-2, with a possible D match to TRBD1 (5 bases). The CDR3 totals 15 residues. Germline CDR1 is SQVTM and CDR2 is ANQGSEA. Trimming took 5 bases from V and 4 from J, leaving 20 bases between them.

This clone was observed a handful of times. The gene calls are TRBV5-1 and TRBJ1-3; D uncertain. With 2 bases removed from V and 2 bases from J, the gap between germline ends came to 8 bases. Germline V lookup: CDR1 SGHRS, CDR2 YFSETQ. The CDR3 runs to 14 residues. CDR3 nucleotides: TGCGCCAGCAGCTTCCGGGAGCCTGGAAACACCATATATTTT. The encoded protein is CASSFREPGNTIYF.

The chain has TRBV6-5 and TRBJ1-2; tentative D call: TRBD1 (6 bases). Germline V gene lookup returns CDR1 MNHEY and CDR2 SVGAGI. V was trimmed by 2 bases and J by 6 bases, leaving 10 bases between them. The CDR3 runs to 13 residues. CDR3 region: CASSYGNRDGYTF. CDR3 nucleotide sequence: TGTGCCAGCAGTTACGGTAACAGGGATGGCTACACCTTC.

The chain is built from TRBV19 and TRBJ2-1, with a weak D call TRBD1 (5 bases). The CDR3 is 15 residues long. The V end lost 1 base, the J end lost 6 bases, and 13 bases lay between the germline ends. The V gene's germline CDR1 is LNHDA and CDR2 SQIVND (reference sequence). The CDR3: CASSIVPNRGNEQFF. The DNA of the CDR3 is TGTGCCAGTAGTATAGTCCCCAATAGGGGCAATGAGCAGTTCTTC.